Each of the 5 T cell receptor beta chains below was sequenced from the same sample in a study of blood T cell repertoires in COVID-19. This table comes from immunoSEQ multiplex PCR, and its TCRdb copy is limited to in-frame clones, with some not included. The sample holds 140,000 to 150,000 clones, over 70% seen once. The sequenced material came from peripheral blood. The receptors were sampled from a man in his fifties or sixties who had recovered from COVID-19.

The V call is TRBV6-5, the J call TRBJ2-7; 10 bases fit TRBD1. CDR1 and CDR2 from the germline V gene are MNHEY and SVGAGI. V was clipped by 0 bases and J by 3 bases; unmatched bases: 5. The CDR3 totals 16 residues. The CDR3 sequence: CASSYSGTGVDYEQYF. CDR3 bases: TGTGCCAGCAGTTACTCGGGGACAGGGGTTGACTACGAGCAGTACTTC.

The gene calls are TRBV7-9 and TRBJ1-1, with 7 bases identical to TRBD1. The CDR3 is 13 amino acids. Looked up from germline, CDR1 is SEHNR and CDR2 is FQNEAQ (reference sequence). The V and J ends lost 5 bases and 6 bases, in that order; junction bases with no gene match: 6. Here the CDR3 reads CASSPARGPEAFF. The CDR3 DNA reads as TGTGCCAGCAGCCCAGCAAGGGGGCCTGAAGCTTTCTTT.

V and J are TRBV7-6 and TRBJ2-3; the match to TRBD1 covers 7 bases. CDR1 SGHVS and CDR2 FNYEAQ come from the germline V gene. This CDR3 region has 15 residues. V shed 5 bases and J 1 base; nucleotides not matched to a gene: 6. Written as DNA, the CDR3 is TGTGCCAGCAGCCGGGCAGGGGGAGGCACAGATACGCAGTATTTT. Protein product: CASSRAGGGTDTQYF.

V is TRBV7-9 and J is TRBJ2-5; no reliable D call. Germline V gene lookup returns CDR1 SEHNR and CDR2 FQNEAQ (reference sequence). The CDR3 sequence is 13 residues long. The V end was cut by 2 bases, the J end by 2 bases, with 6 bases between. CDR3 amino acids: CASSLKLQETQYF. As DNA, the CDR3 is TGTGCCAGCAGCTTAAAACTGCAAGAGACCCAGTACTTC. The full variable domain, in which reference TRBV7-9 and TRBJ2-5 provide the parts outside the CDR3, is DTGVSQNPRHKITKRGQNVTFRCDPISEHNRLYWYRQTLGQGPEFLTYFQNEAQLEKSRLLSDRFSAERPKGSFSTLEIQRTEQGDSAMYLCASSLKLQETQYFGPGTRLLVL.

The chain joins TRBV19 to TRBJ1-1; TRBD1 might be the D (5 bases). The germline gives CDR1 LNHDA, CDR2 SQIVND (reference sequence). There are 14 residues in the CDR3. Deletions cut 4 bases from V and 1 base from J, with 10 bases between. The CDR3 nucleotides are TGTGCCAGTAGTAAAACAGGTGAGAACACTGAAGCTTTCTTT. This translates into CASSKTGENTEAFF.